Following are 2 T cell receptor beta chains from one sample sequenced in a study of T cell changes during pregnancy in multiple sclerosis. Sequencing used immunoSEQ multiplex PCR; TCRdb keeps in-frame clones, though not all of them. This sample yields about 40,000 clones, of which roughly 88% are seen a single time; about 5.2% belongs to the top ten. The material was peripheral blood, obtained in the first trimester of pregnancy. These receptors all come from a female donor in good health, enrolled as a control in a pregnancy study.

This chain joins TRBV9 and TRBJ1-1; D not resolved. The CDR3 totals 13 residues. Trimming removed 0 bases from V and 1 base from J, with 4 bases in between. Germline V lookup: CDR1 SGDLS, CDR2 YYNGEE. As DNA, the CDR3 is TGTGCCAGCAGCGTAGCACAGAACACTGAAGCTTTCTTT. Its protein product is CASSVAQNTEAFF.

The chain uses TRBV7-9 and TRBJ1-4; tentative D call: TRBD1 (5 bases). Germline V gene sequence: CDR1 SEHNR, CDR2 FQNEAQ (reference sequence). V lost 6 bases, J lost 5 bases, and 13 bases lay in between. The CDR3 loop spans 14 amino acids. CDR3: CASRGPLKNEKLFF. The CDR3 region has the DNA TGTGCCAGCAGGGGGCCCCTAAAGAATGAAAAACTGTTTTTT.